The following is a T cell receptor (beta chain) sequence with its context. Germline CDR1 is SGHKS and CDR2 is YYEKEE (reference sequence). This CDR3 spans 15 amino acids. Trimming shortened V by 3 bases and J by 1 base, and 11 bases separated the two germline ends. Combining iRepertoire HTBI primers with Arm-PCR of CDR3 regions, the authors built TCR beta libraries. The authors' processing: Around 59 TRBV and roughly 13 TRBJ segments were identified across samples. TCRdb processed the multiplex PCR reads anew with MiXCR; each CDR3 protein has one entry. TCRdb assigned the V and J calls; the authors' analysis was not used. The data hold some 560,000 distinct CDR3 sequences, with around 16% observed a single time. Time point of the sample: newly diagnosed GD, antithyroid drugs for less than 3 months. The TCR library was made from RNA that had been extracted from PBMCs in TRIzol. It was an endocrinology department in Xi'an, China, that provided the patients.

The data stem from a study of regulatory T cells in long-lasting Graves disease. This sample also belongs to another study, concerning T cells in Graves' hyperthyroidism and ophthalmopathy. That study reports: Graves' hyperthyroidism showing no ophthalmopathy progression within 18 months was considered stable. With the HTBI primer set, the TCR CDR3 went through a first round of RT-PCR.

This rearrangement joins TRBV5-5 to TRBJ2-1; D is possibly TRBD1 or TRBD2 (5 bases each). The receptor was isolated from a woman in her forties or fifties with Graves disease. Sequenced here: peripheral blood mononuclear cells (PBMCs), sampled at new diagnosis, from a patient treated with antithyroid drugs. CDR3 DNA: TGTGCCAGCAGCTCTCAGGGAGAGTCCTACAATGAGCAGTTCTTC. The encoded protein is CASSSQGESYNEQFF. Full variable domain (remainder filled in from reference TRBV5-5 and TRBJ2-1): DAGVTQSPTHLIKTRGQQVTLRCSPISGHKSVSWYQQVLGQGPQFIFQYYEKEERGRGNFPDRFSARQFPNYSSELNVNALLLGDSALYLCASSSQGESYNEQFFGPGTRLTVL.